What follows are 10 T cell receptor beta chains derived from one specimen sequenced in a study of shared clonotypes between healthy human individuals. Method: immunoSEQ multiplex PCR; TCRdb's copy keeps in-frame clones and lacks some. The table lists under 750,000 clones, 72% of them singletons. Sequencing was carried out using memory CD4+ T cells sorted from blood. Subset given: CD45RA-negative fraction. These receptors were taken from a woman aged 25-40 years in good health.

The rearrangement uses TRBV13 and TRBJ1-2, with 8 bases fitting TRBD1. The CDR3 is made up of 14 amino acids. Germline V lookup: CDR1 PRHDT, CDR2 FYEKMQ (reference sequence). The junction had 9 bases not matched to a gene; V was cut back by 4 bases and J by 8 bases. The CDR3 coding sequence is TGTGCCAGCAGCTCCGACAGGGGAGTAATCGGCTACACCTTC. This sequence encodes CASSSDRGVIGYTF.

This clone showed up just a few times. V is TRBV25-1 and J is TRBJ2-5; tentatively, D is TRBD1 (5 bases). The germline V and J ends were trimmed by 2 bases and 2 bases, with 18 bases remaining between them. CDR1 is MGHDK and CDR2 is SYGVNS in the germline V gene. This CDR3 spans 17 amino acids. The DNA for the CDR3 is TGTGCCAGCAGTGAACCGCCGTCGGACACACTACAAGAGACCCAGTACTTC. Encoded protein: CASSEPPSDTLQETQYF. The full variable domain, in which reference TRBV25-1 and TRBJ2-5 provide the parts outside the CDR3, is EADIYQTPRYLVIGTGKKITLECSQTMGHDKMYWYQQDPGMELHLIHYSYGVNSTEKGDLSSESTVSRIRTEHFPLTLESARPSHTSQYLCASSEPPSDTLQETQYFGPGTRLLVL.

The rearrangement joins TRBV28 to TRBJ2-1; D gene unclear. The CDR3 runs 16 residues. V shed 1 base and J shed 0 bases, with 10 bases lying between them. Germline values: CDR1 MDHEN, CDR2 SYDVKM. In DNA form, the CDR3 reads TGTGCCAGCAGTTTATTGAGTCTTGGCTCCTACAATGAGCAGTTCTTC. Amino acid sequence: CASSLLSLGSYNEQFF.

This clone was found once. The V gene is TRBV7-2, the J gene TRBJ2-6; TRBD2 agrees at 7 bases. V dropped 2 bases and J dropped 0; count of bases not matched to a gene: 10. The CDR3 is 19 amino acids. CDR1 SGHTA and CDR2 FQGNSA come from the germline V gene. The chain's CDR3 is CASSLQPSGFRSGANVLTF. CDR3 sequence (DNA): TGTGCCAGCAGCTTACAGCCTAGCGGATTCCGCTCTGGGGCCAACGTCCTGACTTTC.

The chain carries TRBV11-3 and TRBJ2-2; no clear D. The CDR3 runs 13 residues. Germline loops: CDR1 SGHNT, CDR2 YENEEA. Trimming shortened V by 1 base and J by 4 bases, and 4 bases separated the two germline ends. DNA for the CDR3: TGTGCCAGCAGCTTAGGACTCACCGGGGAGCTGTTTTTT. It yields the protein CASSLGLTGELFF.

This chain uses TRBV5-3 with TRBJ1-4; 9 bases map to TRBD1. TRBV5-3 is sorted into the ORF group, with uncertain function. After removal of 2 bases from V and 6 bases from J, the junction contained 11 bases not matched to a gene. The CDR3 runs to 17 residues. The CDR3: CARSLAGQGVRDEKLFF. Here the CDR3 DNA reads TGTGCCAGAAGCTTAGCGGGACAGGGTGTGCGGGATGAAAAACTGTTTTTT.

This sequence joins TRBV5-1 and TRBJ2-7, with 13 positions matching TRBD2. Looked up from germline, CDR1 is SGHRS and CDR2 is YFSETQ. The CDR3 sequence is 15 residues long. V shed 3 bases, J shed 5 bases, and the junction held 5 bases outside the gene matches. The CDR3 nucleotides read TGCGCCAGCAGCTCAGGACTAGCGGGAGACCACGAGCAGTACTTC. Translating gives CASSSGLAGDHEQYF.

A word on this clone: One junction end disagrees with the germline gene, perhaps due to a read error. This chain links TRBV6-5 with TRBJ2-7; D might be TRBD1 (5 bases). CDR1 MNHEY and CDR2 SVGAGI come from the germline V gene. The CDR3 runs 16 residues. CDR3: CANSYSNRGWAYEQYF. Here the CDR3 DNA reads TGTGCCAACAGTTACTCGAATAGGGGTTGGGCCTACGAGCAGTACTTC.

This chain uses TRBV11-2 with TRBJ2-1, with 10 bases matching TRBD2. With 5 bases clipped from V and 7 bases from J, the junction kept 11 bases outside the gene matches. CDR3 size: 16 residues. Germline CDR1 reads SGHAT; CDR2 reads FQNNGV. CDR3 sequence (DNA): TGTGCCAGCAGCGCCCGGACTAGCGGCATGATAAATGAGCAGTTCTTC. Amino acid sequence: CASSARTSGMINEQFF.

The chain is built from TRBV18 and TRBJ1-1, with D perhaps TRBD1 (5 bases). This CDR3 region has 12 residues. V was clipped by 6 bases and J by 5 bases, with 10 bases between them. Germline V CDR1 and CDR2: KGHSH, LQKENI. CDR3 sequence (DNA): TGTGCCAGCTCCAGGGAACTGACTGAAGCTTTCTTT. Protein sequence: CASSRELTEAFF.